Below, 27 T cell receptor beta chains from the same sample are listed, as sequenced in a study of blood T cell repertoires in COVID-19. The assay was immunoSEQ multiplex PCR, and TCRdb's table has in-frame clones only and misses some. The table lists more than 250,000 clones, around 84% of them singletons. The sample consisted of PBMCs or T cells enriched from blood (not recorded which). The receptors stem from a man between 35 and 55 years old who had been exposed to COVID-19.

This clone came up a few times. This chain connects TRBV4-1 to TRBJ1-2, with a tentative D call TRBD1 (6 bases). The V and J ends lost 4 bases and 7 bases respectively, with 13 bases between them. The CDR3 is made up of 13 amino acids. Germline CDR1 is MGHRA and CDR2 is YSYEKL. DNA for the CDR3: TGCGCCAGCAGCCCACAGGGAATAAGTGGCTACACCTTC. Translation: CASSPQGISGYTF.

The chain joins TRBV11-3 to TRBJ2-5; no firm D call. CDR3 length: 14 amino acids. Germline loops: CDR1 SGHNT, CDR2 YENEEA. Between the trimmed V and J ends, which lost 5 bases and 2 bases, there was a span of 12 bases. CDR3 in DNA: TGTGCCAGCAGCCCGACACGGTTACAAGAGACCCAGTACTTC. Its protein is CASSPTRLQETQYF.

The CDR3 is CASSQDLSGRAYEQYF. CDR3 nucleotide sequence: TGTGCCAGCAGCCAAGATCTTAGCGGGAGGGCCTACGAGCAGTACTTC. The chain recombines TRBV3-1 (or the pseudogene TRBV3-2) with TRBJ2-7, with 11 bases aligning to TRBD2. The J segment lost 2 bases and the V segment lost 0 bases, leaving 3 bases of the junction unmatched. Germline V gene sequence: CDR1 LGHDT, CDR2 YNNKEL (reference sequence). The CDR3 totals 16 residues.

The chain combines TRBV5-1 with TRBJ2-1; 9 nucleotides line up with TRBD2. V lost 0 bases to trimming and J lost 5 bases; unmatched junction nucleotides: 6. CDR3 length: 16 amino acids. In germline, CDR1 is SGHRS, CDR2 YFSETQ. The CDR3 loop reads CASSLDPGLANNEQFF. The CDR3 DNA follows: TGCGCCAGCAGCTTGGACCCGGGACTAGCAAACAATGAGCAGTTCTTC.

V gene TRBV3-1 (or the pseudogene TRBV3-2) combines with J gene TRBJ2-1; 8 bases line up with TRBD2. The ends lost 4 bases at V and 6 bases at J; junction bases unmatched: 2. The CDR3 length is 13 residues. Germline values: CDR1 LGHDT, CDR2 YNNKEL (reference sequence). In DNA, the CDR3 is TGTGCCAGCAGCCCCGGGACTAGCAATGAGCAGTTCTTC. This gives the protein CASSPGTSNEQFF.

The gene calls are TRBV6-5 and TRBJ2-7, with a weak D call TRBD2 (6 bases). CDR1 and CDR2 (germline): MNHEY, SVGAGI. The CDR3 runs 15 residues. The V and J ends lost 5 bases and 3 bases respectively, with 17 bases between them. The CDR3 DNA sequence: TGTGCCAGCAGTCCACGGGAGAATTGGGACTACGAGCAGTACTTC. Amino acids: CASSPRENWDYEQYF.

This clone occurred once. The chain employs TRBV6-2 or TRBV6-3 and TRBJ2-3; TRBD2 aligns across 7 bases. CDR1 and CDR2 (germline): MNHEY, SVGEGT. The CDR3 is 16 amino acids. After removal of 2 bases from V and 0 bases from J, the junction contained 5 bases not matched to a gene. The CDR3 loop is CASSYGAGVSTDTQYF. CDR3 nucleotide sequence: TGTGCCAGCAGTTACGGGGCGGGAGTGAGCACAGATACGCAGTATTTT.

The J gene is TRBJ2-7, the V gene TRBV7-8; no clear D. The CDR3 has 12 amino acids. Germline CDR1 SGHVS, CDR2 FQNEAQ. The germline V and J ends were trimmed by 1 base and 7 bases, with 8 bases remaining between them. The CDR3 loop is CASSLGLLEQYF. The CDR3 DNA is TGTGCCAGCAGCTTAGGACTTCTAGAGCAGTACTTC.

The chain joins TRBV2 to TRBJ2-2; 9 bases align to TRBD1. Looked up from germline, CDR1 is SNHLY and CDR2 is FYNNEI. The CDR3 spans 15 residues. V trimming: 3 bases; J trimming: 6 bases; junction bases outside the gene matches: 5. The CDR3 here is CASSDSGQGSGELFF. As DNA, the CDR3 is TGTGCCAGCAGTGATTCGGGACAGGGCTCCGGGGAGCTGTTTTTT.

The chain has TRBV6-5 and TRBJ2-1; TRBD2 matches at 8 bases. The ends lost 7 bases at V and 7 bases at J; junction bases unmatched: 12. The CDR3 covers 15 residues. Germline assignment: CDR1 MNHEY and CDR2 SVGAGI. As DNA, the CDR3 is TGTGCCAGCAATTCCGGGACTAGGGCTCTGAATGAGCAGTTCTTC. It specifies CASNSGTRALNEQFF.

The chain carries TRBV6-5 and TRBJ1-3, with TRBD1 matching 9 bases. This CDR3 has 14 residues. The V gene's germline CDR1 is MNHEY and CDR2 SVGAGI. V was pared by 5 bases and J by 5 bases, with 4 bases of the junction left unmatched. CDR3 sequence (DNA): TGTGCCAGCAGTCCCGGGACAGGGCGAAACACCATATATTTT. Translating it yields CASSPGTGRNTIYF.

This clone has a single count. This sample includes further DNA sequences coding for the same CDR3. The gene calls are TRBV20-1 and TRBJ1-1; no clear D. CDR1 is DFQATT and CDR2 is SNEGSKA in the germline V gene (reference sequence). Deletions cut 6 bases from V and 5 bases from J, with 10 bases between. This CDR3 is built from 11 residues. The CDR3 DNA reads TGCAGTGCAAATCAGGTGACTGAAGCTTTCTTT. This sequence encodes CSANQVTEAFF.

The J gene is TRBJ2-4, the V gene TRBV7-9, with 8 bases aligning to TRBD2. V lost 5 bases and J lost 8; bases outside the gene matches: 11. The germline V gene has CDR1 SEHNR and CDR2 FQNEAQ (reference sequence). This CDR3 spans 15 amino acids. The CDR3 region is CASSPMVSGTYIQYF. The CDR3, as DNA: TGTGCCAGCAGCCCCATGGTTAGCGGGACGTACATTCAGTACTTC. The variable domain in full, completed from reference TRBV7-9 and TRBJ2-4, reads DTGVSQNPRHKITKRGQNVTFRCDPISEHNRLYWYRQTLGQGPEFLTYFQNEAQLEKSRLLSDRFSAERPKGSFSTLEIQRTEQGDSAMYLCASSPMVSGTYIQYFGAGTRLSVL.

This clone is a singleton in its sample. The rearrangement joins TRBV5-1 to TRBJ2-7; D uncertain. From germline, CDR1 is SGHRS and CDR2 YFSETQ. This CDR3 has 14 residues. Deletions cut 5 bases from V and 3 bases from J, with 15 bases between. The CDR3, as DNA: TGCGCCAGCAGAGGCGGCTACCCCAACTACGAGCAGTACTTC. Its protein product is CASRGGYPNYEQYF.

The gene calls are TRBV27 and TRBJ2-3; TRBD2 agrees at 9 bases. The CDR3 consists of 15 residues. Germline V CDR1 and CDR2: MNHEY, SMNVEV (reference sequence). J was trimmed by 3 bases and V by 5 bases; bases with no gene match: 6. In nucleotides, the CDR3 is TGTGCCAGCAGTCCCATAGCGGGAGAGACAGATACGCAGTATTTT. Translated: CASSPIAGETDTQYF.

V usage is TRBV6-1 and J usage is TRBJ2-7; D is unclear. Trimming pared 0 bases from V and 2 bases from J, leaving 8 bases between. Germline V gene sequence: CDR1 MNHNS, CDR2 SASEGT. CDR3 length: 14 residues. The CDR3 nucleotides read TGTGCCAGCAGTGAAGCTGGGCAGACCTACGAGCAGTACTTC. This codes for CASSEAGQTYEQYF.

The gene calls are TRBV6-5 and TRBJ2-7; 8 bases are a match to TRBD2. The CDR3 extends over 14 amino acids. J gave up 5 bases and V 4 bases, and 7 bases lay outside the gene matches. CDR1 is MNHEY, CDR2 SVGAGI, per germline. The CDR3 sequence: CASSSERELNEQYF. DNA for the CDR3: TGTGCCAGCAGTTCTGAGCGGGAGCTCAACGAGCAGTACTTC.

V and J are TRBV29-1 and TRBJ2-7, with 9 bases fitting TRBD2. V trimming: 7 bases; J trimming: 4 bases; junction bases outside the gene matches: 8. Germline lookup yields CDR1 SQVTM and CDR2 ANQGSEA. The CDR3 consists of 13 residues. CDR3 in amino acids: CSASNSGSYEQYF. DNA of the CDR3: TGCAGCGCCTCCAATAGCGGGAGTTACGAGCAGTACTTC.

This clone showed up just a few times. This chain connects TRBV30 to TRBJ2-5, with TRBD2 matching 8 bases. Trimming at V came to 0 bases and at J to 5 bases, leaving 5 bases not matched to a gene. Germline V gene data show CDR1 as GTSNPN and CDR2 as SVGIG (reference sequence). There are 14 residues in the CDR3. CDR3 in amino acids: CAWSVNREGETQYF. In DNA, the CDR3 is TGTGCCTGGAGTGTAAATCGGGAGGGTGAGACCCAGTACTTC.

The V gene is TRBV5-1, the J gene TRBJ2-1; 8 bases line up with TRBD2. The trim removed 5 bases at V and 11 bases at J, leaving 18 bases unmatched. Germline CDR1 and CDR2: SGHRS and YFSETQ. This CDR3 region has 16 residues. The CDR3 nucleotides read TGCGCCAGCAGTGGGGTACGGGAGGGCCGCGCCTCGAAGCAGTTCTTC. Its translation is CASSGVREGRASKQFF.

The V gene is TRBV19, the J gene TRBJ1-1, with D maybe TRBD1 (6 bases). This CDR3 contains 14 residues. Trimming shortened V by 4 bases and J by 12 bases, and 21 bases separated the two germline ends. Germline V lookup: CDR1 LNHDA, CDR2 SQIVND (reference sequence). The CDR3 region is CASSRKGGTHAPFF. In DNA, the CDR3 is TGTGCCAGTAGTAGGAAGGGGGGGACTCACGCACCTTTCTTT.

This clone was observed at least ten times. This chain connects TRBV20-1 to TRBJ2-3; 8 bases are shared with TRBD2. From germline, CDR1 is DFQATT and CDR2 SNEGSKA (reference sequence). With 3 bases clipped from V and 3 bases from J, the junction kept 14 bases outside the gene matches. The CDR3 loop spans 17 amino acids. The CDR3 sequence is CSASPEVGAGATDTQYF. DNA of the CDR3: TGCAGTGCTAGTCCCGAGGTAGGAGCGGGAGCGACAGATACGCAGTATTTT.

This chain links TRBV4-1 with TRBJ1-6, with a tentative D call TRBD1 (5 bases). The CDR3 has 15 residues. In germline, CDR1 is MGHRA, CDR2 YSYEKL. The ends were cut back, 1 base at V and 7 bases at J, with 11 bases in the middle. The CDR3 DNA reads TGCGCCAGCAGCCAAGGCTGGGAGGGGAATTCACCCCTCCACTTT. It codes for CASSQGWEGNSPLHF.

This chain links TRBV4-2 with TRBJ1-1, with 9 bases identical to TRBD1. V was clipped by 1 base and J by 5 bases; unmatched bases: 5. The CDR3 is 15 amino acids. The germline CDR1 and CDR2 sequences are LGHNA and YNFKEQ. The CDR3 here is CASSQGEGTGTEAFF. The CDR3 DNA follows: TGTGCCAGCAGCCAAGGTGAAGGGACAGGGACTGAAGCTTTCTTT.

Note on this clone: The junction shows a germline mismatch at one end, possibly a read error. This sequence joins TRBV27 and TRBJ2-7; TRBD2 matches 13 bases. The CDR3 length is 16 residues. CDR1 is MNHEY, CDR2 SMNVEV, per germline (reference sequence). CDR3 in DNA: TGTGCCAGCAGCCCCGGACTAGCGGGAGTATTTAGGCCATCCGACTTC. This codes for CASSPGLAGVFRPSDF.

The V and J genes are TRBV19 and TRBJ1-2, with TRBD1 as a possible D gene (5 bases). V gave up 4 bases and J gave up 0 bases, with 18 bases separating them. Germline V CDR1 and CDR2: LNHDA, SQIVND (reference sequence). This CDR3 has 17 amino acids. CDR3 nucleotide sequence: TGTGCCAGTAGTACTCGTCATTCAGGGATCACTAACTATGGCTACACCTTC. Translation: CASSTRHSGITNYGYTF. Full variable domain (missing parts from reference TRBV19 and TRBJ1-2): DGGITQSPKYLFRKEGQNVTLSCEQNLNHDAMYWYRQDPGQGLRLIYYSQIVNDFQKGDIAEGYSVSREKKESFPLTVTSAQKNPTAFYLCASSTRHSGITNYGYTFGSGTRLTVV.

As concerns this clone: The junction and the germline gene differ at one end; a read error may be behind it. V usage is TRBV3-1 (or the pseudogene TRBV3-2) and J usage is TRBJ2-5, with a possible D match to TRBD1 (5 bases). Germline V gives CDR1 LGHDT, CDR2 YNNKEL (reference sequence). This CDR3 comprises 11 residues. As DNA, the CDR3 is TGTGCCAGCAGCCATGGCAGGGAAGAGGACTTC. It translates to CASSHGREEDF.